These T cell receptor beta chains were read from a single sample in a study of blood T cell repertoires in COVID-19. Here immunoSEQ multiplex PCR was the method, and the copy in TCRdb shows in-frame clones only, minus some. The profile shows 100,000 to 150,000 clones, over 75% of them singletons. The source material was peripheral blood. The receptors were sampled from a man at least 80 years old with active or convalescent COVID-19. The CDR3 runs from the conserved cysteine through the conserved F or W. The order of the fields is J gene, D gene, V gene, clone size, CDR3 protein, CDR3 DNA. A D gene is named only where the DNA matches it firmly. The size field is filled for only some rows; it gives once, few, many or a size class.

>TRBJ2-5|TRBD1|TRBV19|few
CASGTGGFETQYF
TGTGCCAGCGGGACAGGGGGCTTCGAGACCCAGTACTTC
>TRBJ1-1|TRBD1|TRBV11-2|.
CASSSRQGVNTEAFF
TGTGCCAGCAGCTCCAGACAGGGAGTAAACACTGAAGCTTTCTTT
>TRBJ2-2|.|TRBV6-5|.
CASRPGHSYTGELFF
TGTGCCAGCAGACCGGGACATTCATACACCGGGGAGCTGTTTTTT
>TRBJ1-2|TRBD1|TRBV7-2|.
CASSGTGEGYGYTF
TGTGCCAGCAGCGGGACAGGTGAGGGATATGGCTACACCTTC
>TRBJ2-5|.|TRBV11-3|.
CASSLTGAAQETQYF
TGTGCCAGCAGCTTGACTGGCGCTGCCCAAGAGACCCAGTACTTC
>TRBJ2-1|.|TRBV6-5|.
CASSTPGGVQFF
TGTGCCAGCAGTACACCCGGGGGTGTGCAGTTCTTC
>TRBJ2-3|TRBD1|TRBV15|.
CATSRRTGVGADTQYF
TGTGCCACCAGCAGACGTACAGGGGTCGGCGCAGATACGCAGTATTTT
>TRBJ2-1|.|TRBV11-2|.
CASSLGVVNEQFF
TGTGCCAGCAGCTTAGGAGTAGTAAATGAGCAGTTCTTC
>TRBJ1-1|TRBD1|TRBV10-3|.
CAISEGQGYMNTEAFF
TGTGCCATCAGTGAGGGACAGGGTTATATGAACACTGAAGCTTTCTTT
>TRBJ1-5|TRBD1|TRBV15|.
CATSRDLTQGGRQPQHF
TGTGCCACCAGCAGAGATCTAACACAGGGGGGCAGGCAGCCCCAGCATTTT
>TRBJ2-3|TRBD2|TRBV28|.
CASSSTGGKRGGRAQYF
TGTGCCAGCAGTTCAACCGGGGGTAAGCGGGGGGGCCGAGCGCAGTATTTT
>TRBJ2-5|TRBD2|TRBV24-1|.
CATSSGGARIQETQYF
TGTGCCACCTCCAGCGGGGGGGCCCGGATCCAAGAGACCCAGTACTTC
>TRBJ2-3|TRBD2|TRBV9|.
CASSVAASGSPGDTQYF
TGTGCCAGCAGCGTAGCCGCTAGCGGGAGTCCAGGGGATACGCAGTATTTT
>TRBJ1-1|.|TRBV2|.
CASTKGVLAGEAFF
TGTGCCAGCACCAAAGGCGTCCTAGCTGGCGAAGCTTTCTTT
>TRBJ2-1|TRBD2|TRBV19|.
CASSIVGRSNEQFF
TGTGCCAGTAGTATCGTCGGGAGGTCCAATGAGCAGTTCTTC
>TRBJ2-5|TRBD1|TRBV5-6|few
CASSLLRQGRKETQYF
TGTGCCAGCAGCTTGCTCCGACAGGGGAGAAAAGAGACCCAGTACTTC
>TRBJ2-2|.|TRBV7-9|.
CASSLDGFNTGELFF
TGTGCCAGCAGCTTAGACGGTTTCAACACCGGGGAGCTGTTTTTT